This is a list of T cell receptor beta chains from one sample in a study of blood T cell repertoires in COVID-19. Only in-frame clones appear in the TCRdb table, and some are missing; sequencing was by immunoSEQ multiplex PCR. This table holds about 270,000 clones, 80% to 90% found once. Source material: peripheral blood. The receptors shown here come from a woman in her sixties or seventies with acute or convalescent COVID-19. Both conserved end residues are part of each CDR3. Each record gives: D gene, clone size, V gene, J gene, CDR3 DNA, CDR3 protein. The D gene is left open where the match is weak. Size is stated for part of the rows, as once, few or many counts, or as a class when the clone is expanded.

D gene: .; clone size: .; V gene: TRBV2; J gene: TRBJ1-3; CDR3 DNA: TGTGCCAGCACCTCAAGGACAGAAGGAAACACCATATATTTT; CDR3 protein: CASTSRTEGNTIYF
D gene: TRBD1; clone size: .; V gene: TRBV9; J gene: TRBJ1-6; CDR3 DNA: TGTGCCAGCAGCCGAGGGACAGGGAGGCGCTATAATTCACCCCTCCACTTT; CDR3 protein: CASSRGTGRRYNSPLHF
D gene: TRBD1; clone size: .; V gene: TRBV5-1; J gene: TRBJ1-2; CDR3 DNA: TGCGCCAGCAGCTTGGAGGGACAGGGTCGGGGCTACACCTTC; CDR3 protein: CASSLEGQGRGYTF
D gene: .; clone size: once; V gene: TRBV4-2; J gene: TRBJ1-6; CDR3 DNA: TGTGCCAGCAGCCAACCCCGAGATCCAAGTACTTCACCCCTCCACTTT; CDR3 protein: CASSQPRDPSTSPLHF
D gene: TRBD1; clone size: .; V gene: TRBV15; J gene: TRBJ1-2; CDR3 DNA: TGTGCCACCAGCAGAGACCCAGGGGGCTTCGGTAACTATGGCTACACCTTC; CDR3 protein: CATSRDPGGFGNYGYTF
D gene: .; clone size: .; V gene: TRBV20-1; J gene: TRBJ1-2; CDR3 DNA: TGCAGTGCTAGCGGGTTGGCGGGCACCTTC; CDR3 protein: CSASGLAGTF
D gene: .; clone size: .; V gene: TRBV10-3; J gene: TRBJ1-3; CDR3 DNA: TGTGCCATCAGCCCGGGGGGCCTCTCTGGAAACACCATATATTTT; CDR3 protein: CAISPGGLSGNTIYF
D gene: .; clone size: .; V gene: TRBV12-3/TRBV12-4; J gene: TRBJ1-5; CDR3 DNA: TGTGCCAGCAGTTTTGGGCTCAATCAGCCCCAGCATTTT; CDR3 protein: CASSFGLNQPQHF
D gene: TRBD2; clone size: .; V gene: TRBV6-6; J gene: TRBJ2-2; CDR3 DNA: TGTGCCAGCAGTACAAGCGGGGGGGCGACCGGGGAGCTGTTTTTT; CDR3 protein: CASSTSGGATGELFF
D gene: TRBD2; clone size: .; V gene: TRBV6-5; J gene: TRBJ2-1; CDR3 DNA: TGTGCCAGCATACCGCGGGCGGGGGGCAGTGAGCAGTTCTTC; CDR3 protein: CASIPRAGGSEQFF
D gene: .; clone size: .; V gene: TRBV3-1/TRBV3-2; J gene: TRBJ1-1; CDR3 DNA: TGTGCCAGCAGCCAAGAAGGCAGAAGCGTTCGGGGGTCCGGGATGAACACTGAAGCTTTCTTT; CDR3 protein: CASSQEGRSVRGSGMNTEAFF
D gene: .; clone size: .; V gene: TRBV20-1; J gene: TRBJ1-5; CDR3 DNA: TGCAGTGCTAGTAGTTGGGGAGGAAGGGGCAATCAGCCCCAGCATTTT; CDR3 protein: CSASSWGGRGNQPQHF
D gene: .; clone size: .; V gene: TRBV24-1; J gene: TRBJ1-4; CDR3 DNA: TGTGCCACCAGTGATTACGACCGGGACAAAGAAAAACTGTTTTTT; CDR3 protein: CATSDYDRDKEKLFF
D gene: TRBD1; clone size: .; V gene: TRBV30; J gene: TRBJ1-6; CDR3 DNA: TGTGCCTGGATGGGACAGCTGAATTCACCCCTCCACTTT; CDR3 protein: CAWMGQLNSPLHF
D gene: .; clone size: .; V gene: TRBV14; J gene: TRBJ2-7; CDR3 DNA: TGTGCCAGCAGCCAACCCCTAGGTGCCCTCGACGAGCAGTACTTC; CDR3 protein: CASSQPLGALDEQYF
D gene: .; clone size: .; V gene: TRBV18; J gene: TRBJ2-3; CDR3 DNA: TGTGCCAGCTCACCGCTAGGCTCAGATACGCAGTATTTT; CDR3 protein: CASSPLGSDTQYF
D gene: TRBD2; clone size: .; V gene: TRBV7-3; J gene: TRBJ2-1; CDR3 DNA: TGTGCCAGCAGCTTACTCGGGACTAGCCCCGATGAGCAGTTCTTC; CDR3 protein: CASSLLGTSPDEQFF
D gene: .; clone size: .; V gene: TRBV6-5; J gene: TRBJ2-7; CDR3 DNA: TGTGCCAGCAGCCCCGCGCGTCGCGAGCAGTACTTC; CDR3 protein: CASSPARREQYF
D gene: .; clone size: .; V gene: TRBV29-1; J gene: TRBJ1-2; CDR3 DNA: TGCAGCGTTGAAGAATATAGGGGATATGGCCACACCTTC; CDR3 protein: CSVEEYRGYGHTF
D gene: .; clone size: .; V gene: TRBV6-5; J gene: TRBJ1-1; CDR3 DNA: TGTGCCAGCACCTACGGTTCCATGAACACTGAAGCTTTCTTT; CDR3 protein: CASTYGSMNTEAFF
D gene: .; clone size: .; V gene: TRBV29-1; J gene: TRBJ2-1; CDR3 DNA: TGCAGCGTTGTTTGGGCTGGGAATGAGCAGTTCTTC; CDR3 protein: CSVVWAGNEQFF
D gene: .; clone size: .; V gene: TRBV30; J gene: TRBJ1-1; CDR3 DNA: TGTGCCTGGAGTGTGTCCGGGAACGCTGAAGCTTTCTTT; CDR3 protein: CAWSVSGNAEAFF
D gene: TRBD1; clone size: .; V gene: TRBV5-4; J gene: TRBJ2-1; CDR3 DNA: TGTGCCAGCAGCTTACCGGGACAGGGGTTCAATGAGCAGTTCTTC; CDR3 protein: CASSLPGQGFNEQFF
D gene: TRBD2; clone size: .; V gene: TRBV3-1/TRBV3-2; J gene: TRBJ2-1; CDR3 DNA: TGTGCCAGCAGCCTTACTAGCGGGGGGGGCCCATACAATGAGCAGTTCTTC; CDR3 protein: CASSLTSGGGPYNEQFF
D gene: .; clone size: few; V gene: TRBV10-1; J gene: TRBJ1-1; CDR3 DNA: TGCGCCAGCAGTGAGTCGCGGAACACTGAAGCTTTCTTT; CDR3 protein: CASSESRNTEAFF
D gene: TRBD2; clone size: .; V gene: TRBV11-2; J gene: TRBJ2-5; CDR3 DNA: TGTGCCAGCAGCTTACTAGCGGGGAGAGAGACCCAGTACTTC; CDR3 protein: CASSLLAGRETQYF
D gene: TRBD2; clone size: many; V gene: TRBV5-4; J gene: TRBJ2-1; CDR3 DNA: TGTGCCAGCAGGTGGACTAGCGGGGGCAGCGAGCAGTTCTTC; CDR3 protein: CASRWTSGGSEQFF
D gene: TRBD1; clone size: .; V gene: TRBV5-1; J gene: TRBJ2-7; CDR3 DNA: TGCGCCAGCAGGTCGGCCCCGGACAGGGGCTCCTACGAGCAGTACTTC; CDR3 protein: CASRSAPDRGSYEQYF
D gene: .; clone size: .; V gene: TRBV5-1; J gene: TRBJ1-2; CDR3 DNA: TGCGCCAGCAGCTGGAAAGAACAGGGTGAAGGCTACACCTTC; CDR3 protein: CASSWKEQGEGYTF
D gene: .; clone size: once; V gene: TRBV18; J gene: TRBJ2-7; CDR3 DNA: TGTGCCAGCTCGGACCTTTTTGGACAGTACGAGCAGTACTTC; CDR3 protein: CASSDLFGQYEQYF
D gene: .; clone size: .; V gene: TRBV29-1; J gene: TRBJ2-5; CDR3 DNA: TGCAGCGGAGGGTATGGGGAGACCCAGTACTTC; CDR3 protein: CSGGYGETQYF
D gene: .; clone size: few; V gene: TRBV5-6; J gene: TRBJ1-1; CDR3 DNA: TGTGCCAGCAGCGTTACAGTGGGAGCAGCTTTCTTT; CDR3 protein: CASSVTVGAAFF
D gene: .; clone size: .; V gene: TRBV29-1; J gene: TRBJ1-1; CDR3 DNA: TGCAGCGTTCGACGGACCGGGAGTACTGAAGCTTTCTTT; CDR3 protein: CSVRRTGSTEAFF
D gene: .; clone size: .; V gene: TRBV6-5; J gene: TRBJ2-1; CDR3 DNA: TGTGCCAGCAGTTACTCGGGGAGGCTCTCCTACAATGAGCAGTTCTTC; CDR3 protein: CASSYSGRLSYNEQFF
D gene: .; clone size: once; V gene: TRBV10-1; J gene: TRBJ1-1; CDR3 DNA: TGCGCCAGCAGTGAGTCCCGGACAATGAACACTGAAGCTTTCTTT; CDR3 protein: CASSESRTMNTEAFF
D gene: .; clone size: .; V gene: TRBV5-8; J gene: TRBJ2-2; CDR3 DNA: TGTGCCAGCAGCTTGGCTGTTTACACCGGGGAGCTGTTTTTT; CDR3 protein: CASSLAVYTGELFF
D gene: .; clone size: .; V gene: TRBV5-4; J gene: TRBJ2-3; CDR3 DNA: TGTGCCAGCAGCTCTCCCGGGAGCACAGATACGCAGTATTTT; CDR3 protein: CASSSPGSTDTQYF
D gene: TRBD1; clone size: .; V gene: TRBV10-1; J gene: TRBJ2-5; CDR3 DNA: TGCGCCAGCAGTGAGGGGGACAGGGCGAGGGAGACCCAGTACTTC; CDR3 protein: CASSEGDRARETQYF
D gene: TRBD2; clone size: .; V gene: TRBV3-1/TRBV3-2; J gene: TRBJ2-1; CDR3 DNA: TGTGCCAGCAGCCGGGGGGGACTAGGACTCAATGAGCAGTTCTTC; CDR3 protein: CASSRGGLGLNEQFF
D gene: .; clone size: .; V gene: TRBV19; J gene: TRBJ1-5; CDR3 DNA: TGTGCCAGTAGTGCTCAGGGGCAACAGCCCCAGCATTTT; CDR3 protein: CASSAQGQQPQHF
D gene: TRBD1; clone size: few; V gene: TRBV12-5; J gene: TRBJ1-1; CDR3 DNA: TGTGCTAGTGGTTTGGGGACAGGGCCGAACACTGAAGCTTTCTTT; CDR3 protein: CASGLGTGPNTEAFF
D gene: TRBD2; clone size: few; V gene: TRBV6-1; J gene: TRBJ2-3; CDR3 DNA: TGTGCCAGCAGTGAAACTAGCGGGGGGGCAGATACGCAGTATTTT; CDR3 protein: CASSETSGGADTQYF
D gene: TRBD2; clone size: .; V gene: TRBV2; J gene: TRBJ2-6; CDR3 DNA: TGTGCCAGCATTCCCCCGGGAGGGATCTACTCTGGGGCCAACGTCCTGACTTTC; CDR3 protein: CASIPPGGIYSGANVLTF
D gene: TRBD2; clone size: .; V gene: TRBV5-8; J gene: TRBJ2-5; CDR3 DNA: TGTGCCAGCAGCTTCGGGGGGACAGAGACCCAGTACTTC; CDR3 protein: CASSFGGTETQYF
D gene: .; clone size: few; V gene: TRBV6-5; J gene: TRBJ1-5; CDR3 DNA: TGTGCCAGCAGTTATAGGGGGTGGAATCAGCCCCAGCATTTT; CDR3 protein: CASSYRGWNQPQHF
D gene: .; clone size: .; V gene: TRBV2; J gene: TRBJ1-2; CDR3 DNA: TGTGCCAGCGTGACAGGAATAAACTATGGCTACACCTTC; CDR3 protein: CASVTGINYGYTF
D gene: TRBD2; clone size: .; V gene: TRBV5-1; J gene: TRBJ2-2; CDR3 DNA: TGCGCCAGCAGCCCCCATCGGGGGGGAGACACCGGGGAGCTGTTTTTT; CDR3 protein: CASSPHRGGDTGELFF
D gene: .; clone size: .; V gene: TRBV30; J gene: TRBJ2-1; CDR3 DNA: TGTGCACAAAAAAACGGAGGGATAGGTAGGAATGAGCAGTTCTTC; CDR3 protein: CAQKNGGIGRNEQFF